Following are 19 T cell receptor beta chains from one sample sequenced in a study of stem cell transplantation in POMP-related autoinflammatory disease. Method: immunoSEQ multiplex PCR; TCRdb's copy keeps in-frame clones and lacks some. The repertoire consists of some 68,000 clones, with roughly 93% occurring once and the leading ten covering around 0.72%. This sample comprised CD4+ T cells from PBMCs, obtained after stem cell transplantation. The receptors here all came from a human patient with POMP-related autoinflammation and immune dysregulation (PRAID). Some of the T cells may derive from the graft donor.

The J gene is TRBJ2-3, the V gene TRBV27; 14 bases are a match to TRBD2. Looked up from germline, CDR1 is MNHEY and CDR2 is SMNVEV (reference sequence). The CDR3 length is 16 residues. Trimming cost V 5 bases and J 2 bases; bases outside gene matches: 3. The CDR3 spells CASSRGLAGDTDTQYF. DNA for the CDR3: TGTGCCAGCAGTAGGGGACTAGCGGGGGACACAGATACGCAGTATTTT.

There are a few counts of this clone. V and J are TRBV19 and TRBJ2-3; TRBD2 aligns across 7 bases. The CDR3 has 15 residues. In germline, CDR1 is LNHDA, CDR2 SQIVND (reference sequence). The junction had 6 bases not matched to a gene; V was cut back by 5 bases and J by 1 base. For the CDR3, the DNA is TGTGCCAGTAGTTTGACTAGCTTTGGCACAGATACGCAGTATTTT. It yields the protein CASSLTSFGTDTQYF.

A single count supports this clone. The chain carries TRBV6-2 or TRBV6-3 and TRBJ2-7; no reliable D call. The CDR3 totals 12 residues. V lost 6 bases, J lost 7 bases, and 13 bases lay in between. In germline, CDR1 is MNHEY, CDR2 SVGEGT. The chain's CDR3 is CASSRRAREQYF. DNA of the CDR3: TGTGCCAGCAGCCGCCGGGCTCGGGAGCAGTACTTC.

This clone was observed a single time. The chain couples TRBV5-1 to TRBJ2-3, with a possible D match to TRBD2 (6 bases). V was clipped by 3 bases and J by 6 bases, with 14 bases between them. The length of the CDR3 is 14 residues. Germline-derived CDR1 and CDR2 are SGHRS and YFSETQ. The CDR3 DNA sequence: TGCGCCAGCAGCTCCGAAGCGGGTAGGGATACGCAGTATTTT. Residues: CASSSEAGRDTQYF.

The chain joins TRBV19 to TRBJ1-4; a weak D match, TRBD1 (6 bases). Trimming took off 9 bases at V and 0 bases at J, with 17 bases between the two ends. This CDR3 is 16 amino acids long. Germline CDR1 LNHDA, CDR2 SQIVND (reference sequence). The CDR3 sequence is CASAGAPPTTNEKLFF. The CDR3 DNA reads as TGTGCCAGCGCAGGGGCCCCGCCCACAACTAATGAAAAACTGTTTTTT.

This clone was counted once. This chain links TRBV5-1 with TRBJ1-1; D gene uncertain. Germline CDR1 and CDR2: SGHRS and YFSETQ. There are 14 residues in the CDR3. Trimming removed 2 bases at V and 4 bases at J, with 12 bases between. CDR3 nucleotides: TGCGCCAGCAGCTTTGTCAACGAGGGCACTGAAGCTTTCTTT. Protein: CASSFVNEGTEAFF.

The CDR3: CASSFQQGDREKLFF. CDR3 DNA sequence: TGCGCCAGCAGCTTCCAACAGGGGGATCGGGAAAAACTGTTTTTT. The rearrangement joins TRBV5-1 to TRBJ1-4; 8 nucleotides agree with TRBD1. Trimming at V came to 2 bases and at J to 8 bases, leaving 8 bases not matched to a gene. The CDR3 extends over 15 amino acids. CDR1 is SGHRS and CDR2 is YFSETQ in the germline V gene.

The chain joins TRBV11-2 to TRBJ2-2; 7 positions agree with TRBD1. V lost 5 bases, J lost 4 bases, and 7 bases stayed unmatched. The CDR3 loop spans 15 amino acids. Per germline, CDR1 SGHAT and CDR2 FQNNGV. CDR3 protein: CASSPRDRATGELFF. CDR3 DNA sequence: TGTGCCAGCAGCCCCCGTGACAGGGCCACCGGGGAGCTGTTTTTT.

The gene calls are TRBV9 and TRBJ1-4; 9 nucleotides agree with TRBD1. From germline, CDR1 is SGDLS and CDR2 YYNGEE. V gave up 3 bases and J gave up 5 bases; unmatched junction bases: 8. This CDR3 region has 16 residues. The DNA of the CDR3 is TGTGCCAGCAGCGCCACCCCGACAGGGGGAAATGAAAAACTGTTTTTT. As protein: CASSATPTGGNEKLFF.

CDR3 sequence (DNA): TGTGCCAGCAGGGCTTCTAACACAGATACGCAGTATTTT. This codes for CASRASNTDTQYF. The chain couples TRBV6-6 to TRBJ2-3; D not certain. V gave up 6 bases and J gave up 2 bases, with 9 bases separating them. In germline, CDR1 is MNHNY, CDR2 SVGAGI (reference sequence). CDR3 length equals 13 residues.

V and J are TRBV11-2 and TRBJ2-3, with 9 bases aligning to TRBD2. Germline CDR1 is SGHAT and CDR2 is FQNNGV. The CDR3 covers 15 residues. V lost 3 bases and J lost 7; bases outside the gene matches: 8. The CDR3 loop reads CASSLLAGALYTQYF. CDR3 DNA: TGTGCCAGCAGCTTGTTAGCGGGGGCACTATATACGCAGTATTTT.

This chain uses TRBV20-1 with TRBJ2-7; D ambiguous. The CDR3 length is 14 residues. Germline CDR1 and CDR2: DFQATT and SNEGSKA (reference sequence). The V gene lost 3 bases and the J gene lost 2 bases, with 14 bases spanning the gap. This CDR3 is CSASVQVRTYEQYF. In DNA, the CDR3 is TGCAGTGCTAGTGTCCAGGTACGGACCTACGAGCAGTACTTC.

The rearrangement uses TRBV28 and TRBJ2-7; 8 bases map to TRBD1. The germline V gene has CDR1 MDHEN and CDR2 SYDVKM. CDR3 length: 15 residues. V gave up 0 bases and J gave up 9 bases; unmatched junction bases: 10. CDR3 residues: CASSLWQGAYRAQYF. The CDR3 nucleotides read TGTGCCAGCAGTTTATGGCAGGGGGCTTATCGGGCGCAGTACTTC.

The chain carries TRBV6-1 and TRBJ2-1; D unclear. Trimming pared 2 bases from V and 7 bases from J, leaving 3 bases between. The CDR3 has 11 residues. Germline values: CDR1 MNHNS, CDR2 SASEGT. CDR3 protein: CASSERNEQFF. In DNA form, the CDR3 reads TGTGCCAGCAGTGAAAGAAATGAGCAGTTCTTC.

Written as DNA, the CDR3 is TGTGCCTGGAGTGTCCCCAGGTTAAAGTACGAGCAGTACTTC. It is translated as CAWSVPRLKYEQYF. The rearrangement links TRBV30 to TRBJ2-7; no clear D gene. This CDR3 region has 14 residues. The V end lost 0 bases, the J end lost 4 bases, and 13 bases lay between the germline ends. Germline loops: CDR1 GTSNPN, CDR2 SVGIG (reference sequence).

The chain combines TRBV11-2 with TRBJ2-7, with TRBD2 identical over 11 bases. The V gene's germline CDR1 is SGHAT and CDR2 FQNNGV. V dropped 5 bases and J dropped 3; count of bases not matched to a gene: 6. This CDR3 contains 15 residues. The CDR3 spells CASSPRLAGSYEQYF. CDR3 coding DNA: TGTGCCAGCAGCCCCCGACTAGCGGGAAGCTACGAGCAGTACTTC.

The V gene is TRBV23-1, the J gene TRBJ2-7; D gene uncertain. TRBV23-1 falls under the ORF class, with uncertain function. This CDR3 has 13 residues. The V gene lost 0 bases and the J gene lost 6 bases, with 9 bases spanning the gap. CDR3 sequence (DNA): TGCGCCAGCAGTCAATCCGGCCGGAGCGAGCAGTACTTC. This gives the protein CASSQSGRSEQYF.

The chain's CDR3 is CASSLPGGPGNNSPLHF. DNA for the CDR3: TGCGCCAGCAGCTTGCCTGGGGGCCCCGGGAATAATTCACCCCTCCACTTT. The genes are TRBV5-1 and TRBJ1-6, with D possibly TRBD1 on 6 matching bases. The V end lost 1 base, the J end lost 5 bases, and 16 bases lay between the germline ends. This CDR3 has 17 amino acids. Germline CDR1 SGHRS, CDR2 YFSETQ.

The count of this clone is one. V and J are TRBV2 and TRBJ2-2, with 9 bases fitting TRBD1. This CDR3 has 15 residues. With V trimmed by 6 bases and J by 3 bases, 5 bases remained unmatched. Per germline, CDR1 SNHLY and CDR2 FYNNEI. Here the CDR3 DNA reads TGTGCCAGCAGGGTACGGACAGGGGACACCGGGGAGCTGTTTTTT. It yields the protein CASRVRTGDTGELFF.